These 20 T cell receptor beta chains were all obtained from the same sample, sequenced in a study of regulatory T cells in long-lasting Graves disease. Library construction for TCR beta used iRepertoire HTBI primers and Arm-PCR of CDR3 regions. MiXCR, applied by TCRdb to the multiplex PCR reads, yields one record per CDR3 protein. The sample holds 400,000 to 500,000 distinct CDR3 sequences, 14% seen once. The time point is: newly diagnosed GD, antithyroid drugs for less than 3 months. Isolated PBMC RNA provided the starting material for the TCR library. This same sample was also taken into another study, of T cells in Graves' hyperthyroidism and ophthalmopathy.

Material: peripheral blood mononuclear cells (PBMCs), obtained at new diagnosis, from a patient treated with antithyroid drugs. These receptors were collected from a woman aged 45-65 years with Graves disease.

This chain links TRBV28 with TRBJ1-6; tentative D call: TRBD1 (5 bases). Trimming left V 7 bases short and J 7 bases short, with 14 bases between. There are 14 residues in the CDR3. Germline CDR1 and CDR2: MDHEN and SYDVKM. The CDR3 DNA sequence: TGTGCCAGCACGCGTGGGGGGATGAATTCACCCCTCCACTTT. It encodes CASTRGGMNSPLHF.

This clonotype was seen ten or more times. This chain joins TRBV10-3 and TRBJ1-1; perhaps TRBD1 as D (5 bases). This CDR3 spans 18 amino acids. The V end was cut by 0 bases, the J end by 0 bases, with 17 bases between. The germline V gene has CDR1 ENHRY and CDR2 SYGVKD. This chain's CDR3 is CAISESGRRGNMNTEAFF. In DNA, the CDR3 is TGTGCCATCAGTGAGTCGGGGCGGCGGGGTAACATGAACACTGAAGCTTTCTTT.

This clonotype was detected ten times or more. The chain links TRBV3-1 to TRBJ2-7, with a possible D match to TRBD2 (6 bases). Trimming pared 4 bases from V and 2 bases from J, leaving 12 bases between. Germline-derived CDR1 and CDR2 are LGHDT and YNNKEL (reference sequence). The length of the CDR3 is 14 residues. CDR3 protein: CASSLGGTPYEQYF. The DNA of the CDR3 is TGTGCCAGCAGCCTGGGAGGCACTCCCTACGAGCAGTACTTC.

This clonotype was seen ten or more times. V gene TRBV20-1 combines with J gene TRBJ2-1; 7 bases map to TRBD2. Germline V gives CDR1 DFQATT, CDR2 SNEGSKA (reference sequence). The V and J ends lost 5 bases and 4 bases, in that order; junction bases with no gene match: 8. This CDR3 has 14 residues. The CDR3 loop is CSALGSSGYNEQFF. The DNA for the CDR3 is TGCAGTGCTTTGGGGTCTAGCGGTTACAATGAGCAGTTCTTC.

This clonotype was counted at least ten times. This chain connects TRBV27 to TRBJ1-1, with TRBD1 identical over 8 bases. Trimming at V came to 2 bases and at J to 0 bases, leaving 8 bases not matched to a gene. Germline-derived CDR1 and CDR2 are MNHEY and SMNVEV (reference sequence). This CDR3 has 17 residues. The CDR3 protein is CASSLNGRGRLNTEAFF. CDR3 DNA sequence: TGTGCCAGCAGTTTAAATGGCAGGGGGCGATTGAACACTGAAGCTTTCTTT.

The table lists this clonotype with many counts. This rearrangement joins TRBV4-1 to TRBJ2-1, with D tentatively TRBD2 (6 bases). This CDR3 has 16 amino acids. Germline assignment: CDR1 MGHRA and CDR2 YSYEKL. V was cut by 1 base and J by 0 bases, with 10 bases left in between. The CDR3 sequence is CASSQGDFVSYNEQFF. For the CDR3, the DNA is TGCGCCAGCAGCCAAGGGGACTTTGTCTCCTACAATGAGCAGTTCTTC.

This clonotype has at least ten counts. V usage is TRBV2 and J usage is TRBJ1-1, with D perhaps TRBD1 (5 bases). From germline, CDR1 is SNHLY and CDR2 FYNNEI. V shed 2 bases and J shed 5 bases, with 12 bases lying between them. The CDR3 is 14 residues long. The CDR3 protein is CASSEHIEGTEAFF. The CDR3 DNA is TGTGCCAGCAGTGAACACATCGAGGGGACTGAAGCTTTCTTT.

This sequence joins TRBV28 and TRBJ2-1; TRBD1 matches 7 bases. CDR3 length equals 15 residues. The V and J ends lost 5 bases and 8 bases, in that order; junction bases with no gene match: 12. Germline CDR1 reads MDHEN; CDR2 reads SYDVKM. The CDR3 loop is CASSTIQGRLYEQFF. The CDR3, as DNA: TGTGCCAGCAGTACCATACAGGGGCGACTATATGAGCAGTTCTTC.

This clonotype was counted ten times or more. V gene TRBV11-2 combines with J gene TRBJ2-7; D call uncertain. Trimming removed 2 bases at V and 1 base at J, with 6 bases between. The germline V gene has CDR1 SGHAT and CDR2 FQNNGV. CDR3 length: 13 amino acids. The CDR3 sequence is CASSLWSSYEQYF. In nucleotides, the CDR3 is TGTGCCAGCAGCTTATGGTCTTCCTACGAGCAGTACTTC.

This clonotype came up many times. The chain joins TRBV12-3 or TRBV12-4 to TRBJ2-5, with D tentatively TRBD1 (6 bases). V gave up 6 bases and J gave up 5 bases, with 19 bases separating them. The CDR3 has 15 amino acids. CDR3 protein: CASSSRETRGETQYF. The CDR3 DNA follows: TGTGCCAGCAGCTCCCGGGAAACAAGGGGGGAGACCCAGTACTTC.

Ten or more counts support this clonotype. This chain joins TRBV30 and TRBJ2-5, with unresolved D. Looked up from germline, CDR1 is GTSNPN and CDR2 is SVGIG (reference sequence). V shed 0 bases and J shed 2 bases, with 7 bases lying between them. The CDR3 runs to 13 residues. The CDR3 loop reads CAWSVISQETQYF. DNA for the CDR3: TGTGCCTGGAGTGTAATTAGTCAAGAGACCCAGTACTTC.

This clonotype came up many times. The V call is TRBV10-3, the J call TRBJ2-7, with D unclear. The germline V gene has CDR1 ENHRY and CDR2 SYGVKD. V gave up 4 bases and J gave up 2 bases, with 9 bases separating them. CDR3 length: 13 residues. The CDR3 sequence: CAISVGSPYEQYF. CDR3 nucleotides: TGTGCCATCAGTGTTGGCAGCCCCTACGAGCAGTACTTC.

This clonotype was seen at least ten times. This chain connects TRBV7-2 to TRBJ2-1, with 8 bases matching TRBD2. Germline V gene sequence: CDR1 SGHTA, CDR2 FQGNSA. Unmatched junction bases numbered 5, after V lost 4 bases and J lost 0 bases. This CDR3 comprises 16 residues. The CDR3 DNA reads as TGTGCCAGCAGCTCGCAGCGGGAGAGCTCCTACAATGAGCAGTTCTTC. Protein: CASSSQRESSYNEQFF.

This clonotype was seen many times. The rearrangement links TRBV10-3 to TRBJ1-6; D remains ambiguous. The CDR3 contains 16 residues. CDR1 ENHRY and CDR2 SYGVKD come from the germline V gene. The V end was cut by 6 bases, the J end by 6 bases, with 18 bases between. CDR3 nucleotides: TGTGCCATCAGCGCGGACGGCAAGCTCGGTAATTCACCCCTCCACTTT. Translating it yields CAISADGKLGNSPLHF.

Notes on this clonotype: This may be a read error, as it is one base from a much larger clone. The chain carries TRBV28 and TRBJ2-4; 7 bases match TRBD1. The germline CDR1 and CDR2 sequences are MDHEN and SYDVKM. The CDR3 sequence is 15 residues long. CDR3 sequence: CASSSPGTAKNVQYF. DNA for the CDR3: TGTGCCAGCAGTAGCCCTGGGACAGCCAAAAACGTTCAGTACTTC.

This clonotype was detected many times. This rearrangement joins TRBV7-8 to TRBJ2-7; a possible D gene is TRBD2 (5 bases). Germline values: CDR1 SGHVS, CDR2 FQNEAQ. The CDR3 extends over 14 amino acids. Trimming took off 5 bases at V and 2 bases at J, with 13 bases between the two ends. The CDR3, as DNA: TGTGCCAGCAGCGCGAGGGTACCACCCTACGAGCAGTACTTC. Protein: CASSARVPPYEQYF.

The V call is TRBV12-3 or TRBV12-4, the J call TRBJ2-2, with 7 nucleotides matching TRBD2. V trimming: 7 bases; J trimming: 6 bases; junction bases outside the gene matches: 14. CDR3 length equals 16 residues. The CDR3 spells CASNALGGVAPGELFF. CDR3 in DNA: TGTGCCAGCAACGCTCTGGGAGGGGTGGCTCCCGGGGAGCTGTTTTTT.

At least ten counts were recorded for this clonotype. The V and J genes are TRBV6-2 or TRBV6-3 and TRBJ2-7; D might be TRBD2 (5 bases). V was shortened by 0 bases and J by 5 bases, with 17 bases between the two germline ends. The germline V gene encodes CDR1 MNHEY and CDR2 SVGEGT. The CDR3 sequence is 16 residues long. Written as DNA, the CDR3 is TGTGCCAGCAGTTACTCAGGGTCGGTCGGGATGGACGAGCAGTACTTC. As protein: CASSYSGSVGMDEQYF.

Many counts were recorded for this clonotype. The J gene is TRBJ1-4, the V gene TRBV24-1; D gene unclear. The CDR3 extends over 13 amino acids. Between the trimmed V and J ends, which lost 1 base and 5 bases, there was a span of 4 bases. Germline CDR1 is KGHDR and CDR2 is SFDVKD. In nucleotides, the CDR3 is TGTGCCACCAGTGATTTTCTGAATGAAAAACTGTTTTTT. Its translation is CATSDFLNEKLFF.

This clonotype showed up many times. The CDR3 sequence: CASTTSGRYNEQFF. CDR3 DNA sequence: TGTGCCAGCACGACTAGCGGCCGCTACAATGAGCAGTTCTTC. V is TRBV2 and J is TRBJ2-1; TRBD2 matches 9 bases. The J segment lost 3 bases and the V segment lost 7 bases, leaving 4 bases of the junction unmatched. This CDR3 is 14 amino acids long. Per the germline V gene, CDR1 is SNHLY and CDR2 is FYNNEI.